This T cell receptor beta chain comes out of a study of CD8+CD57+ T cells in acquired aplastic anemia. Turning to the study itself: Sorting CD4+ and CD8+ cells gave DNA averaging about 3.2 ug. Broader study findings: There were 25 to 35 CD8+ CDR3 sequences that occurred in both patients and controls.

All sequencing subjects had displayed CD8+CD57+ cell expansion on flow cytometry. Severe acquired aplastic anemia was present in all patients. Researchers used genomic DNA as the template to profile TCR beta VDJ and CDR3. TCRdb called the reads again in MiXCR, with one record for every CDR3 protein. The table lists about 470,000 distinct CDR3 sequences, less than 35% of them singletons. Germline CDR1 SGHTA, CDR2 FQGNSA. Trimming shortened V by 1 base and J by 0 bases, and 9 bases separated the two germline ends. The CDR3 covers 15 residues. Worth noting for this clonotype: Its cognate antigen is unknown.

The chain links TRBV7-2 to TRBJ1-1, with a tentative D call TRBD1 (5 bases). Specimen: sorted CD4+, CD8+, or CD8+CD57+ T cells (not recorded which) from PBMCs. The receptor was isolated from a human donor with aplastic anemia. DNA for the CDR3: TGTGCCAGCAGCTTAGGGGAGGGGCTGAACACTGAAGCTTTCTTT. It specifies CASSLGEGLNTEAFF.